This T cell receptor beta chain was found in a study of T-cell memory formation after mild COVID-19. Each CDR3 protein gets one entry after TCRdb re-called the 5' RACE reads with MiXCR. The sample contains roughly 500,000 distinct CDR3 sequences, around 21% of which appear only once. This clonotype was recorded many times. Germline-derived CDR1 and CDR2 are LGHNA and YSLEER. This CDR3 contains 15 residues. V lost 0 bases and J 1 base, leaving 9 bases between the germline ends. Sequencing used PBMCs or a T cell subset sorted from them (not recorded which). The rearrangement joins TRBV4-3 to TRBJ1-1; D is undetermined. The TCR originated in an adult woman who had mild COVID-19 (a few samples of this study predate the infection). Cell type and time point are not known. In DNA form, the CDR3 reads TGCGCCAGCAGCCAAGATCGGGTCAGGAACACTGAAGCTTTCTTT. Protein: CASSQDRVRNTEAFF.